This T cell receptor beta chain was sequenced during a study of blood T cell repertoires in COVID-19. The CDR3 length is 17 residues. Germline V gives CDR1 SNHLY, CDR2 FYNNEI. The junction had 12 bases not matched to a gene; V was cut back by 4 bases and J by 3 bases. TCRdb's copy holds only in-frame clones and misses some; the assay was immunoSEQ multiplex PCR. The sample records about 230,000 clones, 65% to 90% being singletons. Sequencing was performed on peripheral blood. The rearrangement joins TRBV2 to TRBJ2-7; 10 nucleotides agree with TRBD1. The receptor comes from a man aged 45-65 years with COVID-19, enrolled during active disease. The CDR3 is CASSARQGAIQFYEQYF. The DNA for the CDR3 is TGTGCCAGCAGTGCCAGACAGGGGGCGATTCAGTTCTACGAGCAGTACTTC. The full variable domain, in which reference TRBV2 and TRBJ2-7 provide the parts outside the CDR3, is EPEVTQTPSHQVTQMGQEVILRCVPISNHLYFYWYRQILGQKVEFLVSFYNNEISEKSEIFDDQFSVERPDGSNFTLKIRSTKLEDSAMYFCASSARQGAIQFYEQYFGPGTRLTVT.